The clone carrying this T cell receptor (beta chain) was found once. This table comes from immunoSEQ multiplex PCR, and its TCRdb copy is limited to in-frame clones, with some not included. The data hold about 98,000 clones, with around 90% observed a single time. This sample stems from a study of T cell changes during pregnancy in multiple sclerosis. The CDR3 contains 16 residues. The germline gives CDR1 SNHLY, CDR2 FYNNEI. V was shortened by 3 bases and J by 1 base, with 14 bases between the two germline ends. Specimen: peripheral blood, collected after pregnancy. V gene TRBV2 combines with J gene TRBJ2-3, with D perhaps matching TRBD1 (5 bases). The TCR comes from a female donor in good health, enrolled as a control in a pregnancy study. This chain's CDR3 is CASSEKGWSRTDTQYF. CDR3 in DNA: TGTGCCAGCAGTGAGAAGGGGTGGTCTCGCACAGATACGCAGTATTTT.